These 3 T cell receptor beta chains share one sample of origin, sequenced in a study of cytotoxic CD8 clonotypes in ibrutinib-treated CLL. Profiled with immunoSEQ multiplex PCR; TCRdb holds only in-frame clones, not every one. The data hold 200,000 to 250,000 clones, with roughly 73% observed a single time. Specimen: PBMCs, collected after 12 months of ibrutinib treatment. The source of these receptors is a human donor with chronic lymphocytic leukemia.

This clone was observed a few times. The chain employs TRBV11-2 and TRBJ2-7; a weak D match, TRBD1 (5 bases). The length of the CDR3 is 14 residues. Germline CDR1 SGHAT, CDR2 FQNNGV. V shed 1 base and J shed 3 bases, with 10 bases lying between them. The CDR3 nucleotides are TGTGCCAGCAGCTTAGGGGCAGGGTTCTACGAGCAGTACTTC. Amino acids: CASSLGAGFYEQYF.

The rearrangement links TRBV4-1 to TRBJ1-2; TRBD1 aligns across 7 bases. The V gene end was trimmed by 2 bases and the J gene end by 7 bases; junction bases not matched to a gene: 7. This CDR3 is 14 amino acids long. Looked up from germline, CDR1 is MGHRA and CDR2 is YSYEKL. The CDR3 DNA reads as TGCGCCAGCAGCCAACCCCCAGGGGGGGTTGGCTACACCTTC. It codes for CASSQPPGGVGYTF.

This clone has a single count. The CDR3 is CASSFAPPQGVDYGYTF. CDR3 coding DNA: TGTGCCAGCAGCTTTGCGCCCCCCCAAGGGGTGGACTATGGCTACACCTTC. This chain uses TRBV12-1 with TRBJ1-2; the listed D gene, TRBD1, was not tested against the DNA. TRBV12-1 is a pseudogene segment. This CDR3 spans 17 amino acids.